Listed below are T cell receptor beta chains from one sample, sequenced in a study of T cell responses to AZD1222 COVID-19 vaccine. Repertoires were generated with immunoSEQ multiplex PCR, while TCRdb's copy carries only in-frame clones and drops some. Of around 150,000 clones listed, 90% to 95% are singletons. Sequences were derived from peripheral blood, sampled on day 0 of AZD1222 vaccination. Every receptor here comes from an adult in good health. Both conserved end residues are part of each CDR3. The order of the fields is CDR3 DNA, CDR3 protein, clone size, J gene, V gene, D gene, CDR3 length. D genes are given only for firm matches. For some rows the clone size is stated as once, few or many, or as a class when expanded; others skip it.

cdr3_nt: TGTGCCAGCAGCTTACGGGGCGGGAGGCGAAGCACTGAAGCTTTCTTT
cdr3_aa: CASSLRGGRRSTEAFF
clone_size: NA
j_call: TRBJ1-1
v_call: TRBV28
d_call: NA
cdr3_length: 16

cdr3_nt: TGTGCCAGCAGTTTCCAGAATCAGCCCCAGCATTTT
cdr3_aa: CASSFQNQPQHF
clone_size: once
j_call: TRBJ1-5
v_call: TRBV27
d_call: NA
cdr3_length: 12

cdr3_nt: TGTGCCATCAGTGAGTCGGGGAGGGACTCCTATAATTCACCCCTCCACTTT
cdr3_aa: CAISESGRDSYNSPLHF
clone_size: NA
j_call: TRBJ1-6
v_call: TRBV10-3
d_call: NA
cdr3_length: 17

cdr3_nt: TGTGCCAGTAGTACCGGGACAGGGAGGGTCTACGAGCAGTACTTC
cdr3_aa: CASSTGTGRVYEQYF
clone_size: NA
j_call: TRBJ2-7
v_call: TRBV19
d_call: TRBD1
cdr3_length: 15

cdr3_nt: TGTGCCAGCAGTTACAAGGGGGGCTACACCTTC
cdr3_aa: CASSYKGGYTF
clone_size: NA
j_call: TRBJ1-2
v_call: TRBV6-5
d_call: NA
cdr3_length: 11

cdr3_nt: TGTGCCAGCAGCTTAGGGACAGCTGTGAACTATGGCTACACCTTC
cdr3_aa: CASSLGTAVNYGYTF
clone_size: NA
j_call: TRBJ1-2
v_call: TRBV7-9
d_call: NA
cdr3_length: 15

cdr3_nt: TGTGCCAGCAGCTTAGACCCCAGGAGCTATGGCTACACCTTC
cdr3_aa: CASSLDPRSYGYTF
clone_size: NA
j_call: TRBJ1-2
v_call: TRBV7-2
d_call: NA
cdr3_length: 14

cdr3_nt: TGTGCCACCGAGGGCGGGTCCCCAACTAATGAAAAACTGTTTTTT
cdr3_aa: CATEGGSPTNEKLFF
clone_size: NA
j_call: TRBJ1-4
v_call: TRBV15
d_call: NA
cdr3_length: 15

cdr3_nt: TGTGCCAGTCAGTACAGGGTGAGGGAAAAACTGTTTTTT
cdr3_aa: CASQYRVREKLFF
clone_size: NA
j_call: TRBJ1-4
v_call: TRBV19
d_call: NA
cdr3_length: 13

cdr3_nt: TGTGCCAGCAGTGTTGGGCAGGTGAAGCTTAATAGCAATCAGCCCCAGCATTTT
cdr3_aa: CASSVGQVKLNSNQPQHF
clone_size: NA
j_call: TRBJ1-5
v_call: TRBV6-1
d_call: NA
cdr3_length: 18

cdr3_nt: TGTGCCAGCAGTGGAGTCCGGGCAGATACGCAGTATTTT
cdr3_aa: CASSGVRADTQYF
clone_size: NA
j_call: TRBJ2-3
v_call: TRBV2
d_call: NA
cdr3_length: 13

cdr3_nt: TGTGCCAGCAGTTTAGGGACAGGCAAAAACATTCAGTACTTC
cdr3_aa: CASSLGTGKNIQYF
clone_size: NA
j_call: TRBJ2-4
v_call: TRBV28
d_call: TRBD1
cdr3_length: 14

cdr3_nt: TGTGCCACTTACGGGGGGTACACTGAAGCTTTCTTT
cdr3_aa: CATYGGYTEAFF
clone_size: NA
j_call: TRBJ1-1
v_call: TRBV11-2
d_call: NA
cdr3_length: 12

cdr3_nt: TGCGCCAGCAGCTCCGCCCGGGACAGGGGTAGAAACGAGCAGTACTTC
cdr3_aa: CASSSARDRGRNEQYF
clone_size: NA
j_call: TRBJ2-7
v_call: TRBV5-1
d_call: TRBD1
cdr3_length: 16

cdr3_nt: TGTGCCACCAGCACCATGAACACTGAAGCTTTCTTT
cdr3_aa: CATSTMNTEAFF
clone_size: NA
j_call: TRBJ1-1
v_call: TRBV15
d_call: NA
cdr3_length: 12

cdr3_nt: TGTGCCAGCAGTTACCGCCATACTAGCGGGAGAGGCGAGCAGTACTTC
cdr3_aa: CASSYRHTSGRGEQYF
clone_size: NA
j_call: TRBJ2-7
v_call: TRBV6-5
d_call: TRBD2
cdr3_length: 16

cdr3_nt: TGTGCCAGTAGTCCCGCCTCGGTGGCGGACGAGCAGTACTTC
cdr3_aa: CASSPASVADEQYF
clone_size: NA
j_call: TRBJ2-7
v_call: TRBV19
d_call: NA
cdr3_length: 14

cdr3_nt: TGTGCCAGCTCACTACTAGCGGGAGGGACAGATACGCAGTATTTT
cdr3_aa: CASSLLAGGTDTQYF
clone_size: NA
j_call: TRBJ2-3
v_call: TRBV18
d_call: TRBD2
cdr3_length: 15

cdr3_nt: TGTGCCAGCAGTTTCGGGTTGAACACTGAAGCTTTCTTT
cdr3_aa: CASSFGLNTEAFF
clone_size: NA
j_call: TRBJ1-1
v_call: TRBV27
d_call: NA
cdr3_length: 13

cdr3_nt: TGCAGCGTTGAAGGGAATAAAGAAAAACTGTTTTTT
cdr3_aa: CSVEGNKEKLFF
clone_size: NA
j_call: TRBJ1-4
v_call: TRBV29-1
d_call: NA
cdr3_length: 12

cdr3_nt: TGTGCCAGCAGCCCACTAGCCCCCTCGAATGAGCAGTTCTTC
cdr3_aa: CASSPLAPSNEQFF
clone_size: NA
j_call: TRBJ2-1
v_call: TRBV27
d_call: NA
cdr3_length: 14

cdr3_nt: TGTGCCATTTGGTTGACAGGGGGCATTGGCTACACCTTC
cdr3_aa: CAIWLTGGIGYTF
clone_size: NA
j_call: TRBJ1-2
v_call: TRBV12-3/TRBV12-4
d_call: TRBD1
cdr3_length: 13

cdr3_nt: TGTGCCAGCACCCCGGGACTACACTCAGCAGATACGCAGTATTTT
cdr3_aa: CASTPGLHSADTQYF
clone_size: NA
j_call: TRBJ2-3
v_call: TRBV13
d_call: TRBD2
cdr3_length: 15

cdr3_nt: TGTGCCAGCAGCCCGGACCCGACTTTAGGCTACACCTTC
cdr3_aa: CASSPDPTLGYTF
clone_size: NA
j_call: TRBJ1-2
v_call: TRBV28
d_call: NA
cdr3_length: 13

cdr3_nt: TGTGCCAGCAGTTTCCACGGCAGGGGCCCCACAGATACGCAGTATTTT
cdr3_aa: CASSFHGRGPTDTQYF
clone_size: once
j_call: TRBJ2-3
v_call: TRBV28
d_call: NA
cdr3_length: 16

cdr3_nt: TGCGCCAGCAGCTTGGAGTGGGAGGGGTCGAATGAGCAGTTCTTC
cdr3_aa: CASSLEWEGSNEQFF
clone_size: NA
j_call: TRBJ2-1
v_call: TRBV5-1
d_call: TRBD2
cdr3_length: 15

cdr3_nt: TGTGCCAGCAGCTTGGCCTCTGACCCGAACACCGGGGAGCTGTTTTTT
cdr3_aa: CASSLASDPNTGELFF
clone_size: NA
j_call: TRBJ2-2
v_call: TRBV5-4
d_call: NA
cdr3_length: 16

cdr3_nt: TGCGCCAGCAGCTTACAGCTCTCTGGGGCCAACGTCCTGACTTTC
cdr3_aa: CASSLQLSGANVLTF
clone_size: NA
j_call: TRBJ2-6
v_call: TRBV5-1
d_call: NA
cdr3_length: 15

cdr3_nt: TGTGCCAGCAGTTACTCGATAGGGCGGAACACTGAAGCTTTCTTT
cdr3_aa: CASSYSIGRNTEAFF
clone_size: NA
j_call: TRBJ1-1
v_call: TRBV6-6
d_call: NA
cdr3_length: 15

cdr3_nt: TGCAGCGTTGCAGCGGGAGAAGGAAACGAGCAGTACTTC
cdr3_aa: CSVAAGEGNEQYF
clone_size: NA
j_call: TRBJ2-7
v_call: TRBV29-1
d_call: TRBD2
cdr3_length: 13

cdr3_nt: TGTGCCAGCAGCCGAGTTTCAGGGGGCAGTGAAAAACTGTTTTTT
cdr3_aa: CASSRVSGGSEKLFF
clone_size: NA
j_call: TRBJ1-4
v_call: TRBV9
d_call: TRBD1
cdr3_length: 15

cdr3_nt: TGTGCCAGTCGTCTGGCCGGGGGCTATAGCAATCAGCCCCAGCATTTT
cdr3_aa: CASRLAGGYSNQPQHF
clone_size: NA
j_call: TRBJ1-5
v_call: TRBV27
d_call: NA
cdr3_length: 16

cdr3_nt: TGTGCCAGCAGTGTAGGGGGCGGGCCCTCCTACGAGCAGTACTTC
cdr3_aa: CASSVGGGPSYEQYF
clone_size: NA
j_call: TRBJ2-7
v_call: TRBV2
d_call: TRBD1
cdr3_length: 15

cdr3_nt: TGTGCCAGCAGCGATACGAACGCTCGATACGAGCAGTACTTC
cdr3_aa: CASSDTNARYEQYF
clone_size: NA
j_call: TRBJ2-7
v_call: TRBV5-6
d_call: NA
cdr3_length: 14

cdr3_nt: TGTGCCAGCAGCCAAGATGGGTGGGGGACCACCATATTAACCTATGGCTACACCTTC
cdr3_aa: CASSQDGWGTTILTYGYTF
clone_size: NA
j_call: TRBJ1-2
v_call: TRBV3-1/TRBV3-2
d_call: NA
cdr3_length: 19

cdr3_nt: TGTGCCAGCAGTGAATCCGACAGGGGGTGGTACACTGAAGCTTTCTTT
cdr3_aa: CASSESDRGWYTEAFF
clone_size: NA
j_call: TRBJ1-1
v_call: TRBV6-1
d_call: TRBD1
cdr3_length: 16

cdr3_nt: TGCGCCAGCAAGGTACAGGGAACCAATTCACCCCTCCACTTT
cdr3_aa: CASKVQGTNSPLHF
clone_size: NA
j_call: TRBJ1-6
v_call: TRBV5-1
d_call: NA
cdr3_length: 14

cdr3_nt: TGCAGCGCTTTCCAGGGACAGGGTAGGGAAAAACTGTTTTTT
cdr3_aa: CSAFQGQGREKLFF
clone_size: NA
j_call: TRBJ1-4
v_call: TRBV29-1
d_call: TRBD1
cdr3_length: 14

cdr3_nt: TGTGCCAGCAGCTTAGAGTACCAAGAGACCCAGTACTTC
cdr3_aa: CASSLEYQETQYF
clone_size: NA
j_call: TRBJ2-5
v_call: TRBV11-2
d_call: NA
cdr3_length: 13

cdr3_nt: TGTGCCAGCAGCTTAGGGGACACCCGCTATGGCTACACCTTC
cdr3_aa: CASSLGDTRYGYTF
clone_size: NA
j_call: TRBJ1-2
v_call: TRBV5-4
d_call: NA
cdr3_length: 14